These 10 T cell receptor beta chains came from one sample sequenced in a study of siplizumab effects on memory and regulatory T cells. Generated by immunoSEQ multiplex PCR, the TCRdb table keeps only in-frame clones and is missing some. The sample holds about 64,000 clones; 95% to 98% are singletons and the top ten take about 0.095%. The sequencing input was naive CD8+ T cells sorted from blood. The receptors come from a human donor in good health.

The rearrangement joins TRBV7-9 to TRBJ2-5; D is uncertain. The end of the DNA fits TRBJ2-7 better, so the J call may be wrong. The CDR3 has 13 residues. CDR1 is SEHNR and CDR2 is FQNEAQ in the germline V gene (reference sequence). The CDR3 loop reads CASSQAVFYEQYF. The DNA for the CDR3 is TGTGCCAGCAGCCAGGCGGTGTTCTACGAGCAGTACTTC.

The rearrangement links TRBV7-9 to TRBJ1-1; D unresolved. V lost 0 bases to trimming and J lost 0 bases, with 8 bases between them. There are 15 residues in the CDR3. Germline CDR1 is SEHNR and CDR2 is FQNEAQ (reference sequence). The CDR3 DNA reads as TGTGCCAGCAGCTTAGCGGTGGGTGTGAACACTGAAGCTTTCTTT. It codes for CASSLAVGVNTEAFF.

The CDR3 loop reads CATRHMNTEAFF. Written as DNA, the CDR3 is TGTGCCACACGACACATGAACACTGAAGCTTTCTTT. V and J are TRBV10-3 and TRBJ1-1; D is unclear. The germline V gene has CDR1 ENHRY and CDR2 SYGVKD. This CDR3 has 12 residues. Between the trimmed V and J ends, which lost 10 bases and 0 bases, there was a span of 9 bases.

The chain carries TRBV7-8 and TRBJ2-7; D unresolved. Germline lookup yields CDR1 SGHVS and CDR2 FQNEAQ. Deletions cut 5 bases from V and 4 bases from J, with 9 bases between. The CDR3 length is 12 residues. CDR3 protein: CASSPGPYEQYF. The CDR3 bases are TGTGCCAGCAGCCCAGGCCCATACGAGCAGTACTTC.

This clone was observed once. The rearrangement joins TRBV30 to TRBJ1-1; no definite D call. CDR1 and CDR2 (germline): GTSNPN, SVGIG (reference sequence). The germline V and J ends were trimmed by 2 bases and 7 bases, with 8 bases remaining between them. The CDR3 is 11 amino acids. The CDR3 reads CAWSWGYEAFF. CDR3 in DNA: TGTGCCTGGAGTTGGGGATATGAAGCTTTCTTT.

The chain employs TRBV6-1 and TRBJ2-7; D possibly uses TRBD1 or TRBD2 (5 bases each). CDR1 is MNHNS, CDR2 SASEGT, per germline. The CDR3 contains 16 residues. V lost 2 bases, J lost 0 bases, and 14 bases lay in between. CDR3 region: CASSEYDSGSSYEQYF. The DNA for the CDR3 is TGTGCCAGCAGTGAATACGACAGCGGTAGCTCCTACGAGCAGTACTTC.

The chain couples TRBV15 to TRBJ2-1, with a possible D match to TRBD1 (6 bases). The CDR3 totals 13 residues. V shed 4 bases and J shed 6 bases, with 10 bases lying between them. Germline V gene sequence: CDR1 LNHNV, CDR2 YYDKDF (reference sequence). The CDR3: CATSKIGGNEQFF. The CDR3 coding sequence is TGTGCCACCAGCAAAATAGGGGGCAATGAGCAGTTCTTC.

The table lists this clone with a count of one. This rearrangement joins TRBV9 to TRBJ2-1, with 15 bases aligning to TRBD2. With V trimmed by 0 bases and J by 7 bases, 8 bases remained unmatched. The CDR3 totals 18 residues. The germline V gene has CDR1 SGDLS and CDR2 YYNGEE. This CDR3 reads CASSVGVTGTSGGNEQFF. The DNA for the CDR3 is TGTGCCAGCAGCGTAGGAGTTACCGGGACTAGCGGGGGGAATGAGCAGTTCTTC.

The rearrangement links TRBV30 to TRBJ2-7; TRBD1 aligns across 9 bases. The CDR3 spans 14 residues. J gave up 4 bases and V 5 bases, and 9 bases lay outside the gene matches. CDR1 and CDR2 from the germline V gene are GTSNPN and SVGIG (reference sequence). CDR3 in amino acids: CAWDVTGGAYEQYF. CDR3 DNA: TGTGCCTGGGATGTAACAGGGGGCGCGTACGAGCAGTACTTC.

The chain is built from TRBV4-1 and TRBJ2-2; D is possibly TRBD1 (6 bases). The CDR3 spans 13 residues. V lost 4 bases, J lost 4 bases, and 7 bases lay in between. The germline V gene encodes CDR1 MGHRA and CDR2 YSYEKL. CDR3 sequence: CASSPQGTGELFF. Here the CDR3 DNA reads TGCGCCAGCAGCCCACAGGGCACCGGGGAGCTGTTTTTT.